Below, 30 T cell receptor beta chains from the same sample are listed, as sequenced in a study of T cell repertoires in cytomegalovirus infection. TCRdb called the reads again in MiXCR, with one record for every CDR3 protein. The sample lists 250,000 to 300,000 distinct CDR3 sequences, over 20% occurring once. Sequences were obtained from PBMCs. The receptor set was obtained from a human donor in good health (CMV status not recorded). Some clones in this sample may be carry-over from other donors' samples.

This clonotype was seen only a few times. V gene TRBV6-2 or TRBV6-3 combines with J gene TRBJ1-3; D gene ambiguous. The CDR3 spans 13 residues. V dropped 8 bases and J dropped 3 bases, with 11 bases sitting between them. CDR1 is MNHEY and CDR2 is SVGEGT in the germline V gene. Here the CDR3 DNA reads TGTGCCAGCTCGCGGGCGGTTGGAAACACCATATATTTT. Amino acid sequence: CASSRAVGNTIYF.

The rearrangement joins TRBV5-1 to TRBJ2-1; 9 positions agree with TRBD2. This CDR3 contains 18 residues. Germline V gives CDR1 SGHRS, CDR2 YFSETQ. Losses at the gene ends were 7 bases for V and 2 bases for J; bases not matched to a gene: 16. The DNA of the CDR3 is TGCGCCAGCTCTCTCGCGGTGACTAGCGGAGGGGCCTACAATGAGCAGTTCTTC. It yields the protein CASSLAVTSGGAYNEQFF.

In this sample, this clonotype turned up many times. The chain carries TRBV7-2 and TRBJ2-1; TRBD2 matches at 9 bases. CDR3 length: 14 residues. The J segment lost 9 bases and the V segment lost 2 bases, leaving 5 bases of the junction unmatched. CDR1 SGHTA and CDR2 FQGNSA come from the germline V gene. The CDR3 DNA sequence: TGTGCCAGCAGCTTACGACTAGCGGCGGGTGAGCAGTTCTTC. Its translation is CASSLRLAAGEQFF.

This clonotype turned up a few times. This chain joins TRBV6-5 and TRBJ1-1; D remains ambiguous. In germline, CDR1 is MNHEY, CDR2 SVGAGI. The V end was cut by 0 bases, the J end by 1 base, with 12 bases between. This CDR3 is built from 16 residues. The CDR3 sequence: CASSYSTRQKNTEAFF. The CDR3 nucleotides are TGTGCCAGCAGTTACTCTACACGCCAGAAGAACACTGAAGCTTTCTTT.

This chain connects TRBV3-1 to TRBJ1-2; TRBD1 is a possible D gene (6 bases). This CDR3 region has 15 residues. V dropped 4 bases and J dropped 2 bases, with 14 bases sitting between them. The germline V gene encodes CDR1 LGHDT and CDR2 YNNKEL (reference sequence). CDR3 protein: CASSLRGTGNYGYTF. DNA for the CDR3: TGTGCCAGCAGCCTACGGGGAACAGGGAACTATGGCTACACCTTC.

This sequence joins TRBV30 and TRBJ2-3; 15 bases are shared with TRBD2. J was trimmed by 1 base and V by 1 base; bases with no gene match: 6. The germline V gene encodes CDR1 GTSNPN and CDR2 SVGIG (reference sequence). The CDR3 loop spans 18 amino acids. CDR3 sequence: CAWSEGLAGGPGTDTQYF. CDR3 in DNA: TGTGCCTGGAGTGAAGGACTAGCGGGGGGGCCTGGCACAGATACGCAGTATTTT.

This chain uses TRBV10-1 with TRBJ1-5, with a possible D match to TRBD1 (5 bases). The CDR3 loop spans 17 amino acids. The V end was cut by 0 bases, the J end by 2 bases, with 14 bases between. The germline V gene encodes CDR1 WNHNN and CDR2 SYGVQD (reference sequence). CDR3 in DNA: TGCGCCAGCAGTGAGTCGACATTGGGGGACCGCAATCAGCCCCAGCATTTT. It specifies CASSESTLGDRNQPQHF.

V gene TRBV7-8 combines with J gene TRBJ2-7, with D perhaps matching TRBD1 or TRBD2 (6 bases each). Germline lookup yields CDR1 SGHVS and CDR2 FQNEAQ. This CDR3 region has 17 residues. The V gene lost 5 bases and the J gene lost 0 bases, with 20 bases spanning the gap. The CDR3 DNA reads TGTGCCAGCAGCCAGAACACAGGAGGGGGACACTCCTACGAGCAGTACTTC. Residues: CASSQNTGGGHSYEQYF.

This clonotype appeared a few times. The chain joins TRBV12-3 or TRBV12-4 to TRBJ2-2; the D gene is possibly TRBD2 (5 bases). This CDR3 has 14 residues. The ends were cut back, 6 bases at V and 1 base at J, with 9 bases in the middle. The CDR3 DNA reads TGTGCCAGCAGGAGGGTCCAGAACACCGGGGAGCTGTTTTTT. Its translation: CASRRVQNTGELFF.

The chain couples TRBV6-8 to TRBJ2-5; no reliable D call. The CDR3 has 13 residues. Germline CDR1 MNHGY, CDR2 SAAAGT. V was trimmed by 6 bases and J by 1 base, leaving 9 bases between them. The CDR3 DNA is TGTGCCAGCAGATCCTCGGGCCAAGAGACCCAGTACTTC. It yields the protein CASRSSGQETQYF.

This clonotype was seen at least ten times. The V and J genes are TRBV7-2 and TRBJ2-5; no clear D gene. Per the germline V gene, CDR1 is SGHTA and CDR2 is FQGNSA. This CDR3 has 14 amino acids. Trimming stripped 3 bases from V and 7 bases from J, with 15 bases between. The CDR3 nucleotides read TGTGCCAGCAGCTTCCGCCCGGCCACGGGGACCCAGTACTTC. Translated: CASSFRPATGTQYF.

This sequence joins TRBV11-2 and TRBJ2-3; D is perhaps TRBD2 (6 bases). The CDR3 spans 19 residues. CDR1 and CDR2 (germline): SGHAT, FQNNGV. Trimming cost V 6 bases and J 0 bases, with 25 bases left between them. CDR3 amino acids: CASRPLFGTAVASTDTQYF. CDR3 in DNA: TGTGCCAGCAGGCCGCTCTTCGGGACTGCGGTTGCTAGCACAGATACGCAGTATTTT.

This clonotype was observed a few times. This rearrangement joins TRBV7-9 to TRBJ2-2; either TRBD1 or TRBD2 may supply D (6 bases each). The V end was cut by 3 bases, the J end by 4 bases, with 9 bases between. The length of the CDR3 is 14 residues. CDR1 is SEHNR and CDR2 is FQNEAQ in the germline V gene (reference sequence). The CDR3 region is CASSFSGATGELFF. In nucleotides, the CDR3 is TGTGCCAGCAGCTTTTCGGGGGCCACCGGGGAGCTGTTTTTT.

This chain joins TRBV10-3 and TRBJ1-5; a weak D match, TRBD1 (6 bases). Trimming pared 0 bases from V and 7 bases from J, leaving 13 bases between. Germline V gives CDR1 ENHRY, CDR2 SYGVKD. The CDR3 has 15 amino acids. This chain's CDR3 is CAISESYRAEQPQHF. As DNA, the CDR3 is TGTGCCATCAGTGAGTCGTACAGGGCAGAACAGCCCCAGCATTTT.

The CDR3: CASSRASEAFF. CDR3 nucleotides: TGTGCCAGCAGTCGAGCTTCTGAAGCTTTCTTT. V is TRBV12-3 or TRBV12-4 and J is TRBJ1-1; no reliable D call. This CDR3 has 11 residues. V was pared by 5 bases and J by 6 bases, with 7 bases between.

This clonotype was detected ten times or more. The chain uses TRBV7-2 and TRBJ2-2; 9 bases map to TRBD2. V trimming: 8 bases; J trimming: 4 bases; junction bases outside the gene matches: 2. Per germline, CDR1 SGHTA and CDR2 FQGNSA. The CDR3 covers 13 residues. The chain's CDR3 is CASGTSSTGELFF. For the CDR3, the DNA is TGTGCCAGCGGGACTAGCAGCACCGGGGAGCTGTTTTTT.

In its sample, this clonotype was seen many times. The V gene is TRBV7-6, the J gene TRBJ2-7; D unclear. The germline gives CDR1 SGHVS, CDR2 FNYEAQ. With 1 base removed from V and 5 bases from J, the gap between germline ends came to 9 bases. The CDR3 runs to 13 residues. CDR3 amino acids: CASSLGVRDEQYV. The CDR3 DNA is TGTGCCAGCAGCTTAGGGGTTCGGGACGAGCAGTACGTC.

This clonotype was seen at least ten times. V usage is TRBV6-5 and J usage is TRBJ1-3; a weak D match, TRBD1 (5 bases). Germline-derived CDR1 and CDR2 are MNHEY and SVGAGI. This CDR3 has 14 residues. The ends were cut back, 6 bases at V and 0 bases at J, with 9 bases in the middle. Here the CDR3 reads CASSGHFSGNTIYF. The CDR3 DNA sequence: TGTGCCAGCAGCGGACATTTCTCTGGAAACACCATATATTTT.

This clonotype turned up a few times. The rearrangement joins TRBV12-3 or TRBV12-4 to TRBJ2-2; a weak D match, TRBD1 (6 bases). Trimming pared 6 bases from V and 0 bases from J, leaving 11 bases between. This CDR3 is 15 amino acids long. Here the CDR3 DNA reads TGTGCCAGCAGCCAGGGACAACCGAACACCGGGGAGCTGTTTTTT. It translates to CASSQGQPNTGELFF.

This clonotype occurred many times. The chain's CDR3 is CAWRGSNQPQHF. In DNA form, the CDR3 reads TGTGCCTGGAGGGGTAGCAATCAGCCCCAGCATTTT. V gene TRBV28 combines with J gene TRBJ1-5, with D maybe TRBD1 (5 bases). The V gene's germline CDR1 is MDHEN and CDR2 SYDVKM. The V end was cut by 11 bases, the J end by 0 bases, with 8 bases between. The CDR3 loop spans 12 amino acids.

Only a few counts were recorded for this clonotype. This rearrangement joins TRBV7-2 to TRBJ1-2; 7 bases agree with TRBD1. V gave up 5 bases and J gave up 4 bases; unmatched junction bases: 4. Germline assignment: CDR1 SGHTA and CDR2 FQGNSA. This CDR3 is built from 13 residues. The CDR3: CASSADRVYGYTF. Here the CDR3 DNA reads TGTGCCAGCAGCGCAGACAGGGTCTATGGCTACACCTTC. The full variable domain, with the rest looked up from reference TRBV7-2 and TRBJ1-2, is GAGVSQSPSNKVTEKGKDVELRCDPISGHTALYWYRQSLGQGLEFLIYFQGNSAPDKSGLPSDRFSAERTGGSVSTLTIQRTQQEDSAVYLCASSADRVYGYTFGSGTRLTVV.

This clonotype was recorded at least ten times. The CDR3 DNA reads TGTGCCAGTACCTATGAGGGGGCAGCAGGCTACACCTTC. It translates to CASTYEGAAGYTF. This chain uses TRBV19 with TRBJ1-2; TRBD1 matches at 7 bases. Germline trimming cut 7 bases from V and 8 bases from J; bases unmatched to any gene: 10. The V gene's germline CDR1 is LNHDA and CDR2 SQIVND (reference sequence). This CDR3 region has 13 residues.

This clonotype occurred a few times. CDR3 in DNA: TGTGCCAGCAGCATCGACAGGGCCTACGAGCAGTACTTC. Residues: CASSIDRAYEQYF. The J gene is TRBJ2-7, the V gene TRBV6-5; 7 positions agree with TRBD1. Germline V gene sequence: CDR1 MNHEY, CDR2 SVGAGI. The CDR3 extends over 13 amino acids. Germline trimming cut 6 bases from V and 2 bases from J; bases unmatched to any gene: 4.

The chain carries TRBV20-1 and TRBJ2-7; no reliable D call. The CDR3 is 12 residues long. Looked up from germline, CDR1 is DFQATT and CDR2 is SNEGSKA (reference sequence). Trimming left V 3 bases short and J 3 bases short, with 9 bases between. In DNA form, the CDR3 reads TGCAGTGCTAGGCCTAGTAGCTACGAGCAGTACTTC. Its translation: CSARPSSYEQYF.

Many counts were recorded for this clonotype. This sequence joins TRBV7-2 and TRBJ2-3, with 10 bases fitting TRBD2. In germline, CDR1 is SGHTA, CDR2 FQGNSA. Losses at the gene ends were 6 bases for V and 5 bases for J; bases not matched to a gene: 11. The CDR3 runs 16 residues. The CDR3 DNA is TGTGCCAGCAGGCCCGGCAGCGGGAGGGATGGAGATACGCAGTATTTT. Its translation is CASRPGSGRDGDTQYF.

This chain connects TRBV19 to TRBJ2-2, with D tentatively TRBD1 (6 bases). The CDR3 loop spans 13 amino acids. Trimming stripped 6 bases from V and 4 bases from J, with 9 bases between. The germline CDR1 and CDR2 sequences are LNHDA and SQIVND (reference sequence). The CDR3, as DNA: TGTGCCAGTAGCCGACAGGCCACCGGGGAGCTGTTTTTT. Protein product: CASSRQATGELFF.

This clonotype was observed a few times. This chain links TRBV6-2 or TRBV6-3 with TRBJ2-6; the match to TRBD1 covers 7 bases. The CDR3 is made up of 17 amino acids. The ends lost 2 bases at V and 2 bases at J; junction bases unmatched: 6. Germline V gives CDR1 MNHEY, CDR2 SVGEGT. This CDR3 is CASSYPTDRAGANVLTF. DNA of the CDR3: TGTGCCAGCAGTTACCCGACCGACAGGGCTGGGGCCAACGTCCTGACTTTC.

This clonotype was seen more than once but under ten times. V and J are TRBV28 and TRBJ2-3; D unclear. V lost 5 bases, J lost 0 bases, and 9 bases lay in between. The CDR3 sequence is 14 residues long. The germline CDR1 and CDR2 sequences are MDHEN and SYDVKM. The CDR3 nucleotides are TGTGCCAGCAGTGACGATGTTAGCACAGATACGCAGTATTTT. Translated: CASSDDVSTDTQYF.

This clonotype was seen a handful of times. The chain uses TRBV6-2 or TRBV6-3 and TRBJ1-5; 12 nucleotides line up with TRBD1. This CDR3 is 14 amino acids long. V lost 7 bases and J lost 6; bases outside the gene matches: 4. CDR1 and CDR2 from the germline V gene are MNHEY and SVGEGT. The DNA of the CDR3 is TGTGCCAGCACCGGGACAGGGGGCGGTCAGCCCCAGCATTTT. Translation: CASTGTGGGQPQHF.

The V and J genes are TRBV11-2 and TRBJ2-7, with D hard to call. CDR3 length: 12 amino acids. Germline assignment: CDR1 SGHAT and CDR2 FQNNGV. The V end was cut by 1 base, the J end by 6 bases, with 7 bases between. CDR3 amino acids: CASSLVTVEQYF. The CDR3 region has the DNA TGTGCCAGCAGCTTAGTTACAGTCGAGCAGTACTTC.